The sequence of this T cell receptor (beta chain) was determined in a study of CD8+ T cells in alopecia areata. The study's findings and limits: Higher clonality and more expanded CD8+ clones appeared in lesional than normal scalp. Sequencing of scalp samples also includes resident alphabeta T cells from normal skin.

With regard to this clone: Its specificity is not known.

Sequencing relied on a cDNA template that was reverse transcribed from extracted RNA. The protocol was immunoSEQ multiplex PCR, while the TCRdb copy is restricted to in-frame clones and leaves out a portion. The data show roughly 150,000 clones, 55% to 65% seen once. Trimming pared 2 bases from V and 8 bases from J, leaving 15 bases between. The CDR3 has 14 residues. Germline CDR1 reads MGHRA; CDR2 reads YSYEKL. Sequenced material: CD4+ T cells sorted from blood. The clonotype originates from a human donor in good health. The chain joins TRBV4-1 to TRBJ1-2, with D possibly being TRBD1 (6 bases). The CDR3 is CASSQMRGARGYTF. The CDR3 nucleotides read TGCGCCAGCAGCCAAATGAGGGGGGCGCGAGGCTACACCTTC.